This T cell receptor (beta chain) was observed in a study of blood T cell repertoires in COVID-19 (dated by TCRdb to the early 2020s). With regard to the full study: Collaborator samples came from the United States, Italy and Spain and covered acute and convalescent phases of COVID-19. The material from the prospective study consisted of cDNA or gDNA derived from T cells, B-cell-depleted T cells, or PBMCs. Deeply sampled blood TCRbeta repertoires from subjects exposed to, actively infected with, or recovered from COVID-19 were included in the dataset. The repertoires were made available in a free public database intended to serve as a resource for research on the immune response to SARS-CoV-2. The samples were drawn from the first 160 participants of the ongoing ImmuneRACE study and from roughly 1,300 subjects provided by 6 global collaborators. A de-identified subject ID, COVID-19 status, age in years and sex were almost always included in the sample metadata. Where available, HLA class I and class II types were taken from metadata supplied by the sample provider and were not determined by assay-based typing. Overall study outcomes, separate from this receptor: Clinical and demographic metadata were provided uncurated, with the amount varying by source and participant.

The immunoSEQ Assay, a bias-controlled multiplex PCR, was used to amplify TCRbeta CDR3 regions from genomic DNA. As for how the authors treated the data: The number of nucleated cells in each sample was estimated by amplification of reference gene primers within the assay. To quantify the absolute abundance of each unique TCRbeta CDR3 rearrangement, sequence reads were collapsed and filtered. Productive Simpson clonality was computed per sample as the square root of Simpson's diversity index over productive rearrangements. The table comes from immuneACCESS by way of TCRdb, which keeps in-frame sequences with V and J called. Part of the clones is missing from these tables; in studies checked, under half for an unresolved V gene and the rest for unknown reasons. V and J calls and clone size are given by that table; D and trimming were obtained from the DNA. This sample has some 250,000 clones in its table, and over 85% of those were observed once. The leading ten clones occupy less than 4% of the sample.

Participants in the prospective study were aged roughly 18 to 100 years, lived in more than 20 United States geographic areas, and enrolled through a virtual design. Cohort assignment in the prospective study relied on participant-reported clinical history from a screening survey and a study questionnaire. In the prospective study, mobile phlebotomists collected whole blood, serum and a nasopharyngeal or oropharyngeal swab from each participant. Prospective study participants could optionally give additional blood draws and questionnaires over an approximately 2-month period. Prospective study blood samples were shipped either frozen or at room temperature before DNA extraction. To note about this clone: What this receptor recognizes is not known. Nothing much larger sits one base from this clone, and base qualities are not available.

The sequence was collected from a woman aged 25-40 years with acute COVID-19. Sequencing was carried out using PBMCs or T cells enriched from blood (not recorded which).

CDR3 sequence: CASSQGGGGSGNTIYF. The DNA sequence follows: TGTGCCAGCAGCCAAGGAGGGGGGGGCTCTGGAAACACCATATATTTT. The chain is encoded by TRBV3-1 (or the pseudogene TRBV3-2) joined to TRBJ1-3; the D region possibly corresponds to TRBD1 (6 bases align). The CDR3 sequence holds 16 residues, the cysteine and phenylalanine included. Kept here is only the CDR3 DNA, which spans 48 bases and is read in frame from base 1. Cut back by 1 base and 0 bases, the V and J ends lie 10 bases apart. The germline V gene (reference sequence) yields LGHDT for CDR1 and YNNKEL for CDR2.